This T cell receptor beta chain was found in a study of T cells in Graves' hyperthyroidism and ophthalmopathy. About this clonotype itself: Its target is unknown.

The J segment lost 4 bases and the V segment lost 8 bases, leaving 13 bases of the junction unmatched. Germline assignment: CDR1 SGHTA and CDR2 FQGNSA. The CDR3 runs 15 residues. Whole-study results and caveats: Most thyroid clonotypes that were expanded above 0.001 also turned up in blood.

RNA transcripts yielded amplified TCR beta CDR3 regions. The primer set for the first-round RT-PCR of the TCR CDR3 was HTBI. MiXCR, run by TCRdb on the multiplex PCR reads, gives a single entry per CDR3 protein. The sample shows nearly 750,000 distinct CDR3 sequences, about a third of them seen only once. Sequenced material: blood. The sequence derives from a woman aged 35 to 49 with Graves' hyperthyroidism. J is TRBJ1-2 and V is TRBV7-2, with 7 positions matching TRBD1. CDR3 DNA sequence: TGTGCCAGCTCACCACCGGTGAGACAGGGCTATGGCTACACCTTC. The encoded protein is CASSPPVRQGYGYTF.